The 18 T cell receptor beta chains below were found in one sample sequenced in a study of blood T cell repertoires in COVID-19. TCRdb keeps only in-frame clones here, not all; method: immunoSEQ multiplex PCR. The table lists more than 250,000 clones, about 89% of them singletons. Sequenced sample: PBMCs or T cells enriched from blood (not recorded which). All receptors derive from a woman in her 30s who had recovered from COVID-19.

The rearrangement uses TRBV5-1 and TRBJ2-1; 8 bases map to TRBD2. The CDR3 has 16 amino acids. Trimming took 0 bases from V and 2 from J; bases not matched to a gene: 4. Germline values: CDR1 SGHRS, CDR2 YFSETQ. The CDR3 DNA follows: TGCGCCAGCAGCTTGGTTGCGGGGGGACCCTACAATGAGCAGTTCTTC. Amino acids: CASSLVAGGPYNEQFF.

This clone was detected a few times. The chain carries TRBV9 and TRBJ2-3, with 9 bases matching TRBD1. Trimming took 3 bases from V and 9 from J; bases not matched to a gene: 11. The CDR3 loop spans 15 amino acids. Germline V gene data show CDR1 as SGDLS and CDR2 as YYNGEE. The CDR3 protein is CASSAEQGAGVTQYF. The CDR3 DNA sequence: TGTGCCAGCAGCGCGGAACAGGGGGCCGGTGTGACGCAGTATTTT. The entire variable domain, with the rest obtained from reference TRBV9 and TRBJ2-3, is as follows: DSGVTQTPKHLITATGQRVTLRCSPRSGDLSVYWYQQSLDQGLQFLIQYYNGEERAKGNILERFSAQQFPDLHSELNLSSLELGDSALYFCASSAEQGAGVTQYFGPGTRLTVL.

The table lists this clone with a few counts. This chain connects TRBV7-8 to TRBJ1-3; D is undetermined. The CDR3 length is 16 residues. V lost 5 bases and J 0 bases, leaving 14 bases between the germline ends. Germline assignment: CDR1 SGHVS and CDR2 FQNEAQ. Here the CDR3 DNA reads TGTGCCAGCAGCCAACTTCTAATAAACTCTGGAAACACCATATATTTT. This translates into CASSQLLINSGNTIYF.

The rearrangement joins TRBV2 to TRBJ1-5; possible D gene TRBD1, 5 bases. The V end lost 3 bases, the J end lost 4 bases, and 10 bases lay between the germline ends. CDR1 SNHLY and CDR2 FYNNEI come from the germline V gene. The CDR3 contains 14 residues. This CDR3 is CASSESQVNQPQHF. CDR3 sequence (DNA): TGTGCCAGCAGTGAGTCACAGGTAAATCAGCCCCAGCATTTT.

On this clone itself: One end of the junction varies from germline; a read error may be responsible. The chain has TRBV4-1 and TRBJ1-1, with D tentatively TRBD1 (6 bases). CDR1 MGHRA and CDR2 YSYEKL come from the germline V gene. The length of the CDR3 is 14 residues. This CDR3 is CASSQRLGGTEAFF. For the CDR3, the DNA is TGCGCCAGCAGCCAACGACTTGGGGGCACTGAAGCCTTCTTT.

CDR3 residues: CASRPRLTDTQYF. The CDR3 DNA is TGTGCCAGCAGGCCCCGACTGACAGATACGCAGTATTTT. The chain uses TRBV7-9 and TRBJ2-3; the D is unclear. The CDR3 is 13 residues long. Trimming cost V 6 bases and J 3 bases, with 10 bases left between them. From germline, CDR1 is SEHNR and CDR2 FQNEAQ (reference sequence).

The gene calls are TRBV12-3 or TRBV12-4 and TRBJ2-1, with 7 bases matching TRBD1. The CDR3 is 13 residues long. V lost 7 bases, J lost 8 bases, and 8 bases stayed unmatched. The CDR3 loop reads CASTWDQGDEQFF. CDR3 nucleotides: TGTGCCAGCACTTGGGACCAGGGGGATGAGCAGTTCTTC.

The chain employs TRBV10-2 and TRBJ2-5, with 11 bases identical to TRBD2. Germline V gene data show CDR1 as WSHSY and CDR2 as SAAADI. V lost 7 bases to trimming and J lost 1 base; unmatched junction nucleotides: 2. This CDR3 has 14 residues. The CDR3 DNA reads TGCGCCAGCACAGGGACTAGCGGCCAAGAGACCCAGTACTTC. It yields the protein CASTGTSGQETQYF.

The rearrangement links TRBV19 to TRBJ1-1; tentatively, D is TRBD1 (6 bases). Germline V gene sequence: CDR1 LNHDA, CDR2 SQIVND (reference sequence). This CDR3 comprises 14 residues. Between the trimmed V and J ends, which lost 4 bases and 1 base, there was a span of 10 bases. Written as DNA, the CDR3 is TGTGCCAGTAGTAACAGGGCGGGGAACACTGAAGCTTTCTTT. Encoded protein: CASSNRAGNTEAFF.

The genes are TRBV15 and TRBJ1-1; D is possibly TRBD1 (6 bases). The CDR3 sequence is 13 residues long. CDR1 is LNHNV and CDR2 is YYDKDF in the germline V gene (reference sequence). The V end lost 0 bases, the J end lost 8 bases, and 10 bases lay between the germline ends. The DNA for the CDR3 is TGTGCCACCAGCAGAGATGGGCAGGGGGAAGCTTTCTTT. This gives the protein CATSRDGQGEAFF.

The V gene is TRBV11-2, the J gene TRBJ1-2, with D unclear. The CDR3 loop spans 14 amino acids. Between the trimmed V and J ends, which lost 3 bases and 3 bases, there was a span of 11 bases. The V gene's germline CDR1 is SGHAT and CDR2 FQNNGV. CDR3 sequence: CASSFKREDYGYTF. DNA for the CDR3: TGTGCCAGCAGCTTTAAACGGGAGGACTATGGCTACACCTTC.

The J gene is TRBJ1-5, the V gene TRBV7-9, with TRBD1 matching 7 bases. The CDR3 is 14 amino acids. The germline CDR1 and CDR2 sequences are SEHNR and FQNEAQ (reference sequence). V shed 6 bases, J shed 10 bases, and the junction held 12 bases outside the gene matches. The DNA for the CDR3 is TGTGCCAGCAGTTATGGACAGGCTGGGGGTCCCCAGCATTTT. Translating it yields CASSYGQAGGPQHF. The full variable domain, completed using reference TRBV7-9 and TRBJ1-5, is DTGVSQNPRHKITKRGQNVTFRCDPISEHNRLYWYRQTLGQGPEFLTYFQNEAQLEKSRLLSDRFSAERPKGSFSTLEIQRTEQGDSAMYLCASSYGQAGGPQHFGDGTRLSIL.

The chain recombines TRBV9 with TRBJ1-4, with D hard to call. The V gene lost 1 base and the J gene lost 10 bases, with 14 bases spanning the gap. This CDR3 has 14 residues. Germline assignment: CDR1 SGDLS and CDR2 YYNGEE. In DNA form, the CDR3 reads TGTGCCAGCAGCGTATCCGGGGATTGGGGAAAACTGTTTTTT. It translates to CASSVSGDWGKLFF.

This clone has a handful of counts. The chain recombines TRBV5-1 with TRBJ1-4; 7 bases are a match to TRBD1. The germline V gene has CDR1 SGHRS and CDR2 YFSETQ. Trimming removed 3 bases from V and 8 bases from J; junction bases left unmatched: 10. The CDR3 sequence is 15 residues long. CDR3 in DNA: TGCGCCAGCAGCTCTCCTCAGGGGGGAGGAGAAAAACTGTTTTTT. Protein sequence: CASSSPQGGGEKLFF.

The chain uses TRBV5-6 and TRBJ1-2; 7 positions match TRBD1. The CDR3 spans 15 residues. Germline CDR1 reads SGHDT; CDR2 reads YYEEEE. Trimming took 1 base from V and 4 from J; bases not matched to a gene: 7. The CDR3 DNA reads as TGTGCCAGCAGCTTGATCGCAGGGGGTTCCTATGGCTACACCTTC. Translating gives CASSLIAGGSYGYTF.

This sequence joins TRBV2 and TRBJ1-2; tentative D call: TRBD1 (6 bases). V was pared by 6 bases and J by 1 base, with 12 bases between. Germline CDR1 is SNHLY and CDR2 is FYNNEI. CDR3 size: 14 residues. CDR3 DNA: TGTGCCAGCAGCCGCACAGGGATTAACTATGGCTACACCTTC. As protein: CASSRTGINYGYTF.

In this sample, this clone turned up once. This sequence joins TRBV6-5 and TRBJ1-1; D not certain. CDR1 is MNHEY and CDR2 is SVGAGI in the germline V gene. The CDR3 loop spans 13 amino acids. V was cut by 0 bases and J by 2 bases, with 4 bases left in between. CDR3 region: CASSYSTNTEAFF. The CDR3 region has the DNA TGTGCCAGCAGTTACTCAACTAACACTGAAGCTTTCTTT.

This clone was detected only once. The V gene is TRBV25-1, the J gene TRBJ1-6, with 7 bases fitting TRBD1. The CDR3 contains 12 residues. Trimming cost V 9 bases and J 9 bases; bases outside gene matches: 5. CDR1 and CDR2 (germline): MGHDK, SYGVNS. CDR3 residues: CASHTGVSPLHF. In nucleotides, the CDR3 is TGTGCCAGTCATACAGGGGTTTCACCCCTCCACTTT.